These T cell receptor beta chains were read from a single sample in a study of cytomegalovirus exposure and HLA in healthy donors. Produced via immunoSEQ multiplex PCR; TCRdb's table is partial and in-frame only. This sample has under 150,000 clones, with around three quarters found just once. The sample taken for sequencing was PBMCs. The receptors were gathered from a woman aged 25-40 years in good health and CMV-seropositive. Both conserved end residues are trimmed from each CDR3. Part of the rows lack a size; the others show once, few, many or a class for expanded clones.

CDR3aa | v_gene | len | abundance
ASSPRSYGYT | TRBV28 | 10 | .
ASSLTTVNTEAF | TRBV2 | 12 | .
ASSLSTSGSTDTQY | TRBV5-1 | 14 | .
ASRATGAYEQY | TRBV2 | 11 | .
ASSLQGTKSSGANVLT | TRBV7-3 | 16 | few
ASSFRQGGVNEQF | TRBV7-9 | 13 | .
ASTPSWRSNTGELF | TRBV7-2 | 14 | .
ASSTDRSSYNSPLH | TRBV5-1 | 14 | .
ASSLVRDEQF | TRBV5-1 | 10 | .
ASIMDRGRGEQY | TRBV28 | 12 | .
ASSGSTGDEQF | TRBV7-3 | 11 | .
ASSPFTGGASTIY | TRBV7-2 | 13 | once
ASSKQATNEKLF | TRBV4-3 | 12 | .
ASSLPQGRDEQF | TRBV28 | 12 | few
ASSGGAGNEQF | TRBV5-4 | 11 | .
ASSLGQGVETQY | TRBV7-9 | 12 | .
ASTTDRERNIQY | TRBV21-1 | 12 | .
AISERGQGNQPQH | TRBV10-3 | 13 | once
ASSLGGTGTYEQY | TRBV7-2 | 13 | .
AWSGSGSDTQY | TRBV30 | 11 | .
AISARDTEAF | TRBV10-3 | 10 | few
ASSQDSAGGRQF | TRBV4-3 | 12 | few
ASSGDRVFSPLH | TRBV2 | 12 | .
ASSQEERGGNTNYGYT | TRBV4-2 | 16 | .
ASSRLAGETQY | TRBV6-5 | 11 | once
ASSEGQGLTYEQY | TRBV5-1 | 13 | once
ASSLSDRAYEQY | TRBV7-9 | 12 | .